A single sample is the source of the 20 T cell receptor beta chains below, sequenced in a study of human T cells and chemical hapten exposure. TCRdb independently ran MiXCR on the RACE reads; one entry per CDR3 protein. The top ten clones hold approximately 4.7% of a sample with about 82,000 distinct CDR3 sequences, about 9.4% of them seen once. Indicated time point: patch test 2, 6 weeks after DPC sensitization. Treatment specified: therapeutic diphenylcyclopropenone sensitization with weekly scalp DPC. Here the sequenced sample was whole blood, taken in connection with sensitization to the hapten diphenylcyclopropenone (DPC). These receptors were obtained from a woman aged 45-65 years with alopecia areata. Some clones in this sample may be carry-over from other donors' samples.

This clonotype was recorded at least ten times. The chain is built from TRBV12-3 or TRBV12-4 and TRBJ1-1; no firm D call. The CDR3 covers 17 residues. Trimming left V 1 base short and J 1 base short, with 16 bases between. The CDR3 protein is CASSLGYELRTNTEAFF. DNA for the CDR3: TGTGCCAGCAGTTTAGGCTACGAACTCCGCACGAACACTGAAGCTTTCTTT.

This clonotype was seen many times. This chain links TRBV2 with TRBJ1-1; D gene ambiguous. With 2 bases removed from V and 6 bases from J, the gap between germline ends came to 4 bases. The CDR3 consists of 11 residues. Germline loops: CDR1 SNHLY, CDR2 FYNNEI. The CDR3 protein is CASSEWPEAFF. CDR3 sequence (DNA): TGTGCCAGCAGTGAATGGCCTGAAGCTTTCTTT.

The rearrangement links TRBV4-3 to TRBJ1-2, with D maybe TRBD1 (5 bases). The V end lost 0 bases, the J end lost 6 bases, and 14 bases lay between the germline ends. The CDR3 spans 15 residues. Germline V gives CDR1 LGHNA, CDR2 YSLEER. The CDR3 is CASSQEKGITNGYTF. DNA of the CDR3: TGCGCCAGCAGCCAAGAAAAGGGGATCACCAATGGCTACACCTTC.

Only a few counts were recorded for this clonotype. The gene calls are TRBV7-8 and TRBJ1-6, with 7 bases aligning to TRBD1. With V trimmed by 0 bases and J by 0 bases, 8 bases remained unmatched. The CDR3 length is 19 residues. Per the germline V gene, CDR1 is SGHVS and CDR2 is FQNEAQ. The CDR3 reads CASSLAFGTASSYNSPLHF. Written as DNA, the CDR3 is TGTGCCAGCAGCTTAGCGTTTGGGACAGCTTCCTCCTATAATTCACCCCTCCACTTT. Combining the CDR3 with reference TRBV7-8 and TRBJ1-6 gives the whole variable domain GAGVSQSPRYKVAKRGQDVALRCDPISGHVSLFWYQQALGQGPEFLTYFQNEAQLDKSGLPSDRFFAERPEGSVSTLKIQRTQQEDSAVYLCASSLAFGTASSYNSPLHFGNGTRLTVT.

This clonotype showed up many times. The chain is built from TRBV10-3 and TRBJ2-7, with no clear D. V was shortened by 3 bases and J by 2 bases, with 5 bases between the two germline ends. This CDR3 has 12 amino acids. CDR1 is ENHRY, CDR2 SYGVKD, per germline. The CDR3: CAISEGAYEQYF. CDR3 coding DNA: TGTGCCATCAGTGAAGGTGCCTACGAGCAGTACTTC.

The V gene is TRBV28, the J gene TRBJ2-7, with a possible D match to TRBD2 (5 bases). The ends were cut back, 4 bases at V and 11 bases at J, with 18 bases in the middle. The CDR3 extends over 13 amino acids. Germline V lookup: CDR1 MDHEN, CDR2 SYDVKM. The chain's CDR3 is CASSSDYFSSEYF. Here the CDR3 DNA reads TGTGCCAGCAGTTCCGACTATTTCTCGTCGGAGTACTTC.

The chain links TRBV29-1 to TRBJ1-1; 7 nucleotides align to TRBD1. This CDR3 is built from 14 residues. Germline values: CDR1 SQVTM, CDR2 ANQGSEA. V was clipped by 5 bases and J by 1 base; unmatched bases: 7. In DNA, the CDR3 is TGCAGCGTTTCAGTGACAGGGAAGAACACTGAAGCTTTCTTT. Protein sequence: CSVSVTGKNTEAFF.

This clonotype has a handful of counts. The chain combines TRBV6-5 with TRBJ2-7, with D possibly being TRBD2 (5 bases). The CDR3 runs to 14 residues. The V end lost 7 bases, the J end lost 1 base, and 14 bases lay between the germline ends. The germline V gene has CDR1 MNHEY and CDR2 SVGAGI. CDR3 region: CASNKDRGSYEQYF. The CDR3 nucleotides read TGTGCCAGCAACAAAGACCGGGGATCCTACGAGCAGTACTTC.

The rearrangement uses TRBV20-1 and TRBJ2-5, with D maybe TRBD1 (5 bases). The ends were cut back, 1 base at V and 3 bases at J, with 9 bases in the middle. The CDR3 is made up of 13 amino acids. Germline CDR1 is DFQATT and CDR2 is SNEGSKA (reference sequence). The CDR3 sequence: CSARVTGEETQYF. As DNA, the CDR3 is TGCAGTGCTAGAGTAACAGGCGAAGAGACCCAGTACTTC.

This clonotype has a count of ten or more. This rearrangement joins TRBV28 to TRBJ2-7; 8 bases are a match to TRBD2. Germline loops: CDR1 MDHEN, CDR2 SYDVKM. This CDR3 has 13 residues. V lost 7 bases to trimming and J lost 3 bases; unmatched junction nucleotides: 5. The CDR3 reads CASTISGNYEQYF. The CDR3 DNA is TGTGCCAGCACTATTAGCGGGAACTACGAGCAGTACTTC.

This clonotype was detected many times. The CDR3 DNA reads as TGTGCCAGCTCTCCGGGACAGGGGCCGGATACGCAGTATTTT. Residues: CASSPGQGPDTQYF. This chain uses TRBV18 with TRBJ2-3, with 10 bases lining up with TRBD1. The CDR3 has 14 residues. V was pared by 6 bases and J by 6 bases, with 6 bases of the junction left unmatched. CDR1 and CDR2 from the germline V gene are KGHSH and LQKENI.

This clonotype was recorded many times. The chain recombines TRBV20-1 with TRBJ2-5; 10 bases align to TRBD1. CDR1 and CDR2 from the germline V gene are DFQATT and SNEGSKA (reference sequence). The CDR3 has 14 residues. V shed 3 bases, J shed 2 bases, and the junction held 3 bases outside the gene matches. The CDR3 sequence: CSASWTGGQETQYF. The DNA of the CDR3 is TGCAGTGCTAGTTGGACAGGGGGACAAGAGACCCAGTACTTC.

This clonotype has a count of ten or more. V gene TRBV6-5 combines with J gene TRBJ2-3; TRBD1 aligns across 11 bases. Losses at the gene ends were 5 bases for V and 0 bases for J; bases not matched to a gene: 4. CDR1 and CDR2 (germline): MNHEY, SVGAGI. This CDR3 has 16 residues. The CDR3 DNA reads as TGTGCCAGCAGTCGGACAGGGGGCTCTAGCACAGATACGCAGTATTTT. Its protein product is CASSRTGGSSTDTQYF.

This clonotype was seen more than once but under ten times. This chain connects TRBV4-1 to TRBJ1-1, with D possibly TRBD1 on 5 matching bases. CDR1 is MGHRA, CDR2 YSYEKL, per germline. CDR3 size: 15 residues. The V and J ends lost 4 bases and 3 bases respectively, with 15 bases between them. CDR3 in amino acids: CASSRMTGGDTEAFF. The CDR3 coding sequence is TGCGCCAGCAGCCGGATGACGGGGGGGGACACTGAAGCTTTCTTT.

This clonotype was counted at least ten times. The gene calls are TRBV4-1 and TRBJ2-1; D is unclear. V shed 0 bases and J shed 5 bases, with 11 bases lying between them. The CDR3 is made up of 15 amino acids. Germline loops: CDR1 MGHRA, CDR2 YSYEKL. This CDR3 is CASSQDSGLHNEQFF. CDR3 sequence (DNA): TGCGCCAGCAGCCAAGACTCCGGTCTACACAATGAGCAGTTCTTC.

The chain uses TRBV20-1 and TRBJ2-1, with D perhaps matching TRBD1 (5 bases). CDR3 length equals 14 residues. Germline loops: CDR1 DFQATT, CDR2 SNEGSKA (reference sequence). The V and J ends lost 7 bases and 5 bases respectively, with 18 bases between them. The CDR3: CSGADNENDNEQFF. As DNA, the CDR3 is TGCAGTGGGGCGGACAACGAAAACGACAATGAGCAGTTCTTC.

The V and J genes are TRBV9 and TRBJ2-3; D is perhaps TRBD2 (6 bases). The V gene lost 4 bases and the J gene lost 1 base, with 16 bases spanning the gap. Germline V gene sequence: CDR1 SGDLS, CDR2 YYNGEE. The CDR3 extends over 16 amino acids. The CDR3 spells CASSPLGGWGTDTQYF. The CDR3 nucleotides read TGTGCCAGCAGCCCCCTCGGGGGTTGGGGCACAGATACGCAGTATTTT.

This chain joins TRBV29-1 and TRBJ1-1; D ambiguous. The V end was cut by 4 bases, the J end by 6 bases, with 6 bases between. Looked up from germline, CDR1 is SQVTM and CDR2 is ANQGSEA. CDR3 size: 10 residues. CDR3 in DNA: TGCAGCGTTGGGGGTCCTGAAGCTTTCTTT. This translates into CSVGGPEAFF.

In its sample, this clonotype was seen many times. This chain uses TRBV6-5 with TRBJ1-2, with D unclear. Trimming took 6 bases from V and 0 from J, leaving 17 bases between them. The CDR3 is 16 residues long. CDR1 and CDR2 (germline): MNHEY, SVGAGI. The CDR3 coding sequence is TGTGCCAGCAGCCGCCAAGCCAGCGTAGCTAACTATGGCTACACCTTC. Amino acid sequence: CASSRQASVANYGYTF.

The chain recombines TRBV27 with TRBJ2-7; D remains unclear. Germline CDR1 MNHEY, CDR2 SMNVEV (reference sequence). This CDR3 contains 14 residues. V shed 0 bases and J shed 6 bases, with 12 bases lying between them. CDR3 region: CASSLSAEPSEQYF. CDR3 nucleotides: TGTGCCAGCAGTTTATCGGCGGAGCCCTCCGAGCAGTACTTC.